These 6 T cell receptor beta chains were all obtained from the same sample, sequenced in a study of shared clonotypes between healthy human individuals. Sequencing used immunoSEQ multiplex PCR; TCRdb keeps in-frame clones, though not all of them. The sample holds about 1 million clones; around three quarters are singletons and the top ten take about 0.52%. Sequenced input: memory CD4+ T cells from PBMCs. Subset of the sample: CD45RA-negative fraction. Every receptor here comes from a young man in good health. Some clones in this sample may be carry-over from other donors' samples.

The chain has TRBV18 and TRBJ2-1; D may be TRBD1 (6 bases). The CDR3 runs 16 residues. Trimming cost V 1 base and J 4 bases, with 14 bases left between them. Germline loops: CDR1 KGHSH, CDR2 LQKENI. CDR3 in amino acids: CASSPLQGRAYNEQFF. Here the CDR3 DNA reads TGTGCCAGCTCACCACTACAGGGTCGGGCTTACAATGAGCAGTTCTTC.

A remark on this clone: This same CDR3 is encoded by further DNA sequences in the sample. The V call is TRBV5-1, the J call TRBJ1-1; tentative D call: TRBD1 (6 bases). V lost 4 bases to trimming and J lost 2 bases, with 9 bases between them. Per the germline V gene, CDR1 is SGHRS and CDR2 is YFSETQ. This CDR3 is built from 13 residues. The CDR3 DNA follows: TGCGCCAGCAGCGGGGGCACCAACACTGAAGCTTTCTTT. Its translation is CASSGGTNTEAFF.

The count of this clone is one. This chain uses TRBV29-1 with TRBJ2-5, with a weak D call TRBD2 (6 bases). This CDR3 spans 12 amino acids. V was clipped by 5 bases and J by 5 bases, with 12 bases between them. CDR1 is SQVTM, CDR2 ANQGSEA, per germline. CDR3 sequence reads: CSVLRGGETQYF. The CDR3 coding sequence is TGCAGCGTTTTGAGGGGAGGCGAGACCCAGTACTTC.

This clone was observed a few times. The chain uses TRBV30 and TRBJ2-7; 8 nucleotides line up with TRBD2. Germline V gives CDR1 GTSNPN, CDR2 SVGIG (reference sequence). The CDR3 has 13 amino acids. V trimming: 2 bases; J trimming: 4 bases; junction bases outside the gene matches: 4. The CDR3 nucleotides read TGTGCCTGGAGTCCCAGCGGGAGATACGAGCAGTACTTC. Translation: CAWSPSGRYEQYF.

The J gene is TRBJ1-5, the V gene TRBV28, with a tentative D call TRBD1 (5 bases). Germline CDR1 is MDHEN and CDR2 is SYDVKM. This CDR3 has 15 amino acids. The V end was cut by 3 bases, the J end by 3 bases, with 12 bases between. DNA of the CDR3: TGTGCCAGCAGTTTCGGGGGTCAAGACAATCAGCCCCAGCATTTT. This gives the protein CASSFGGQDNQPQHF. Combining the CDR3 with reference TRBV28 and TRBJ1-5 gives the whole variable domain DVKVTQSSRYLVKRTGEKVFLECVQDMDHENMFWYRQDPGLGLRLIYFSYDVKMKEKGDIPEGYSVSREKKERFSLILESASTNQTSMYLCASSFGGQDNQPQHFGDGTRLSIL.

This chain uses TRBV28 with TRBJ2-3, with D maybe TRBD2 (5 bases). The V end was cut by 2 bases, the J end by 0 bases, with 12 bases between. Per germline, CDR1 MDHEN and CDR2 SYDVKM. The CDR3 extends over 16 amino acids. The CDR3 DNA follows: TGTGCCAGCAGTTTAATGGGCGGACTGAGCACAGATACGCAGTATTTT. This gives the protein CASSLMGGLSTDTQYF. Filled out from reference TRBV28 and TRBJ2-3, the complete variable domain reads DVKVTQSSRYLVKRTGEKVFLECVQDMDHENMFWYRQDPGLGLRLIYFSYDVKMKEKGDIPEGYSVSREKKERFSLILESASTNQTSMYLCASSLMGGLSTDTQYFGPGTRLTVL.